This TCR beta chain derives from a study of blood T cells in healthy people across ages. The CDR3 consists of 14 residues. The germline V gene encodes CDR1 SGHTA and CDR2 FQGNSA. Notes on this clonotype: Its antigen is unknown. At one end, the junction sequence differs from germline, possibly due to a read error.

The people who gave samples were healthy Caucasians from Russia, aged roughly 6 to 100. General study results and limits: Higher diversity and more naive CD4+ cells were features of long-lived donors, compared to aged donors. Conclusively comparing naive with antigen-experienced cells was impossible with unsorted PBMCs.

Then a second PCR, running about 7 to 11 cycles, was carried out with a sample-barcoded 5' primer and a J-beta primer mix. Every sample produced at least 2.5 million CDR3-containing paired-end reads. TCRdb passed the 5' RACE reads through MiXCR, listing each CDR3 protein once. The sample holds hundreds of thousands of distinct CDR3 sequences; approximately 30% are singletons and the top ten take less than 20%. The sample consisted of blood. The chain is built from TRBV7-2 and TRBJ2-1, with a weak D call TRBD1 (6 bases). The sequence was collected from a woman older than 75 in good health. CDR3 in amino acids: CVSSLSPGANEQFF. For the CDR3, the DNA is TGTGTCAGCAGCTTAAGTCCAGGGGCGAATGAGCAGTTCTTC.